Sequencing of this T cell receptor (beta chain) was carried out in a study of CD8 T cells in Susac syndrome. General observations from the study: A relatively small number of individuals underwent TCR sequencing and HLA analysis.

Random hexamers were used to reverse transcribe the RNA input (0.5 to 1 ug). The TCR beta CDR3 was amplified by immunoSEQ multiplex PCR across 54 Vbeta, 13 Jbeta. MiXCR was run by TCRdb on the immunoSEQ multiplex PCR reads, yielding one entry per CDR3 protein. The data hold some 300,000 distinct CDR3 sequences, with about 88% observed a single time. As concerns this clonotype: What it binds is unknown.

The CDR3 is 16 residues long. Trimming cost V 1 base and J 3 bases; bases outside gene matches: 4. CDR1 is SGHVS and CDR2 is FNYEAQ in the germline V gene. Sequencing of TCR beta covered CD8+ and CD4+ T cells obtained from blood. Relapsing-remitting disease, either stable or active, was present in the multiple sclerosis controls, who were treatment-naive patients. V gene TRBV7-6 combines with J gene TRBJ2-1; 9 bases are shared with TRBD1. This TCR was sampled from a human donor with multiple sclerosis. The source material was CD8+ T cells from PBMCs. CDR3 in amino acids: CASSLGDRALYNEQFF. In nucleotides, the CDR3 is TGTGCCAGCAGCTTAGGGGACAGGGCCCTCTACAATGAGCAGTTCTTC. The full variable domain, with the rest looked up from reference TRBV7-6 and TRBJ2-1, is GAGVSQSPRYKVTKRGQDVALRCDPISGHVSLYWYRQALGQGPEFLTYFNYEAQQDKSGLPNDRFSAERPEGSISTLTIQRTEQRDSAMYRCASSLGDRALYNEQFFGPGTRLTVL.